This T cell receptor (beta chain) was identified in a study of OX40 agonist ivuxolimab in advanced cancers. General study findings and limits: Low normalized clonal expansion also occurred in some nonresponding patients. More expanded clones were seen, on average, in CD8+ T cells than in CD4+. Compared with others, partial responders at 0.1-3.0 mg/kg displayed clonal expansion among the lowest.

This clone was observed a handful of times. What it recognizes is unknown. Blood specimens came from baseline, cycle 4 day 1, and cycle 7 day 1. Assay: immunoSEQ multiplex PCR; the TCRdb copy retains only in-frame clones and omits some. Of some 77,000 clones in the sample, approximately 85% were seen once. The sequencing used CD4+ or CD8+ T cells sorted from blood, collected in a trial of the OX40 agonist ivuxolimab. The sequence came from an adult with an advanced solid tumor such as melanoma, head and neck, liver or kidney cancer.

The CDR3 DNA sequence: TGTGCCAGTAGCTTCGGACAGGGCCTAAATCCACCCCTCCACTTT. Its protein is CASSFGQGLNPPLHF. This sequence joins TRBV19 and TRBJ1-6; 8 bases are shared with TRBD1. CDR1 LNHDA and CDR2 SQIVND come from the germline V gene (reference sequence). The CDR3 consists of 15 residues. V lost 6 bases, J lost 11 bases, and 12 bases stayed unmatched.